This T cell receptor beta chain stems from a study of cytomegalovirus exposure and HLA in healthy donors. The CDR3 runs 18 residues. The J segment lost 0 bases and the V segment lost 2 bases, leaving 5 bases of the junction unmatched. CDR1 and CDR2 from the germline V gene are SGHVT and SQSDAQ. In the PCR, 60 Vbeta and 13 Jbeta primers were used. Assay: immunoSEQ multiplex PCR; the TCRdb copy retains only in-frame clones and omits some. The sample records more than 90,000 clones, roughly 80% being singletons. The study's findings and limits: Analysis was carried out at a later point, and it linked a missense DCLRE1C variant to TCR beta V- and J-gene trimming.

All the people who gave samples were healthy bone marrow donors. About this clone itself: Its cognate antigen is unknown.

This receptor was obtained from a man aged 25 to 40 in good health and CMV-seropositive. This chain links TRBV7-4 with TRBJ2-2, with 11 positions matching TRBD2. Source material: PBMCs. The CDR3 sequence is CASSLILAGASNTGELFF. The CDR3 nucleotides read TGTGCCAGCAGCTTAATACTAGCGGGAGCTTCGAACACCGGGGAGCTGTTTTTT.